The 30 T cell receptor beta chains reported below all come from one sample, sequenced in a study of blood T cell repertoires in COVID-19. The table came from immunoSEQ multiplex PCR; TCRdb's copy has only in-frame clones and leaves some out. The table records around 250,000 clones, roughly 80% of them present only once. Sequenced material: peripheral blood. The receptors originated from a woman younger than 30 with acute or convalescent COVID-19.

This chain uses TRBV28 with TRBJ1-2; 9 bases agree with TRBD1. This CDR3 spans 15 amino acids. Trimming at V came to 4 bases and at J to 7 bases, leaving 10 bases not matched to a gene. In germline, CDR1 is MDHEN, CDR2 SYDVKM. The CDR3 spells CASSSTGGGLGGYTF. CDR3 DNA: TGTGCCAGCAGTTCAACAGGGGGCGGGCTGGGTGGCTACACCTTC.

The genes are TRBV29-1 and TRBJ2-3; possible D gene TRBD2, 6 bases. Germline assignment: CDR1 SQVTM and CDR2 ANQGSEA. Between the trimmed V and J ends, which lost 6 bases and 3 bases, there was a span of 7 bases. The length of the CDR3 is 11 residues. The CDR3, as DNA: TGCAGCGTGGGGGGAACAGATACGCAGTATTTT. Translating it yields CSVGGTDTQYF.

The gene calls are TRBV5-6 and TRBJ2-2; TRBD1 agrees at 7 bases. The CDR3 runs 16 residues. V shed 2 bases, J shed 3 bases, and the junction held 7 bases outside the gene matches. Germline V gene sequence: CDR1 SGHDT, CDR2 YYEEEE. CDR3 region: CASSFSDRPYTGELFF. The CDR3 DNA sequence: TGTGCCAGCAGCTTCTCGGACAGGCCATACACCGGGGAGCTGTTTTTT.

The rearrangement links TRBV6-5 to TRBJ2-1, with 7 nucleotides matching TRBD1. The CDR3 sequence is 15 residues long. With 6 bases clipped from V and 8 bases from J, the junction kept 13 bases outside the gene matches. Germline CDR1 reads MNHEY; CDR2 reads SVGAGI. In DNA, the CDR3 is TGTGCCAGCAGCCTCATCGGACCCACAGGGGATGAGCAGTTCTTC. Protein sequence: CASSLIGPTGDEQFF.

The rearrangement uses TRBV6-1 and TRBJ1-5; D possibly corresponds to TRBD1 (5 bases). The CDR3 contains 14 residues. V lost 9 bases and J lost 4, with 16 bases in between. CDR1 and CDR2 from the germline V gene are MNHNS and SASEGT. Here the CDR3 reads CASEFGQGNQPQHF. DNA for the CDR3: TGTGCCAGTGAATTCGGGCAGGGTAATCAGCCCCAGCATTTT.

This clone was counted between two and nine times. The gene calls are TRBV7-2 and TRBJ2-2; D uncertain. The V end lost 5 bases, the J end lost 5 bases, and 12 bases lay between the germline ends. Germline V gives CDR1 SGHTA, CDR2 FQGNSA. This CDR3 contains 14 residues. CDR3 bases: TGTGCCAGCAGCCACGATTTCGGTACCGGGGAGCTGTTTTTT. Translated: CASSHDFGTGELFF.

The chain carries TRBV4-3 and TRBJ2-3; TRBD1 aligns across 9 bases. Germline V gene data show CDR1 as LGHNA and CDR2 as YSLEER. There are 17 residues in the CDR3. With 0 bases clipped from V and 3 bases from J, the junction kept 7 bases outside the gene matches. CDR3 DNA: TGCGCCAGCAGCCAAGAGTTACAGGGGGCAGGGACAGATACGCAGTATTTT. Amino acids: CASSQELQGAGTDTQYF.

The chain links TRBV29-1 to TRBJ1-2, with D unresolved. Per germline, CDR1 SQVTM and CDR2 ANQGSEA. The length of the CDR3 is 12 residues. The germline V and J ends were trimmed by 5 bases and 7 bases, with 14 bases remaining between them. CDR3 amino acids: CSVTPEGGGYTF. The CDR3 bases are TGCAGCGTTACCCCAGAGGGCGGTGGCTACACCTTC. Drawing the rest from reference TRBV29-1 and TRBJ1-2, the complete variable domain is SAVISQKPSRDICQRGTSLTIQCQVDSQVTMMFWYRQQPGQSLTLIATANQGSEATYESGFVIDKFPISRPNLTFSTLTVSNMSPEDSSIYLCSVTPEGGGYTFGSGTRLTVV.

The rearrangement links TRBV23-1 to TRBJ2-3; weak D call: TRBD2 (5 bases). TRBV23-1 is reported as an ORF; its role is uncertain. The length of the CDR3 is 15 residues. V shed 7 bases and J shed 3 bases, with 17 bases lying between them. This CDR3 is CASTTPNRGTDTQYF. In DNA form, the CDR3 reads TGCGCCAGCACCACACCCAATCGGGGAACAGATACGCAGTATTTT.

The table lists this clone with a few counts. The genes are TRBV27 and TRBJ1-5; tentative D call: TRBD1 (5 bases). V gave up 5 bases and J gave up 5 bases, with 16 bases separating them. Germline loops: CDR1 MNHEY, CDR2 SMNVEV (reference sequence). CDR3 size: 15 residues. In DNA, the CDR3 is TGTGCCAGCAGTCCTCTTCGACAGTTTCATCAGCCCCAGCATTTT. It specifies CASSPLRQFHQPQHF.

The rearrangement joins TRBV11-2 to TRBJ2-1; no definite D call. The V gene's germline CDR1 is SGHAT and CDR2 FQNNGV. The CDR3 is 13 amino acids. V lost 8 bases and J lost 4, with 12 bases in between. Here the CDR3 reads CASLTVGYNEQFF. The CDR3 nucleotides read TGTGCCAGCTTAACCGTCGGGTACAATGAGCAGTTCTTC.

This clone came up a few times. V gene TRBV11-2 combines with J gene TRBJ1-2; 8 bases map to TRBD1. This CDR3 contains 13 residues. The trim removed 4 bases at V and 10 bases at J, leaving 8 bases unmatched. The germline V gene encodes CDR1 SGHAT and CDR2 FQNNGV. CDR3 residues: CASSSDRAFDYTF. The DNA of the CDR3 is TGTGCCAGCAGCTCGGACAGGGCCTTTGACTACACCTTC.

The V and J genes are TRBV5-6 and TRBJ2-7; 12 bases are shared with TRBD1. V lost 0 bases to trimming and J lost 6 bases; unmatched junction nucleotides: 4. Germline values: CDR1 SGHDT, CDR2 YYEEEE. The CDR3 covers 15 residues. CDR3 DNA: TGTGCCAGCAGCTTGGTGGGACAGGGGGCGATCGAGCAGTACTTC. Translating it yields CASSLVGQGAIEQYF.

This CDR3 is CASSLGTGEGNYGYTF. The CDR3 bases are TGTGCCAGCAGCTTAGGGACAGGGGAGGGTAACTATGGCTACACCTTC. This sequence joins TRBV5-5 and TRBJ1-2; TRBD1 aligns across 10 bases. V shed 2 bases, J shed 1 base, and the junction held 5 bases outside the gene matches. The CDR3 has 16 amino acids. CDR1 and CDR2 from the germline V gene are SGHKS and YYEKEE (reference sequence).

The genes are TRBV27 and TRBJ1-1; perhaps TRBD1 as D (6 bases). CDR1 and CDR2 (germline): MNHEY, SMNVEV (reference sequence). V lost 3 bases and J 3 bases, leaving 11 bases between the germline ends. The CDR3 runs to 14 residues. CDR3: CASSLLGAYTEAFF. The CDR3 bases are TGTGCCAGCAGTTTGCTGGGGGCCTACACTGAAGCTTTCTTT.

This clone was recorded a few times. The chain has TRBV7-9 and TRBJ1-1, with D uncertain. V lost 1 base to trimming and J lost 4 bases, with 19 bases between them. Germline V gene lookup returns CDR1 SEHNR and CDR2 FQNEAQ (reference sequence). This CDR3 has 17 amino acids. For the CDR3, the DNA is TGTGCCAGCAGCTTAGAGGTGGTAGGAGGGTTTAGCACTGAAGCTTTCTTT. It encodes CASSLEVVGGFSTEAFF.

The chain combines TRBV4-3 with TRBJ1-1; TRBD1 matches at 8 bases. The length of the CDR3 is 18 residues. Germline assignment: CDR1 LGHNA and CDR2 YSLEER. J lost 3 bases, V lost 0 bases, and 12 bases had no gene match. The CDR3 loop reads CASSQDQAQGAPDTEAFF. As DNA, the CDR3 is TGCGCCAGCAGCCAAGATCAAGCGCAGGGGGCCCCGGACACTGAAGCTTTCTTT.

CDR3 amino acids: CATVRQGTYEQYF. Here the CDR3 DNA reads TGTGCCACCGTAAGACAGGGTACCTACGAGCAGTACTTC. The chain employs TRBV19 and TRBJ2-7; 7 nucleotides agree with TRBD1. CDR1 is LNHDA and CDR2 is SQIVND in the germline V gene (reference sequence). The J segment lost 2 bases and the V segment lost 10 bases, leaving 8 bases of the junction unmatched. The CDR3 is 13 residues long.

Many counts were recorded for this clone. This sequence joins TRBV5-3 and TRBJ2-3; 10 nucleotides line up with TRBD2. TRBV5-3 is an ORF for which the function is uncertain. The CDR3 spans 15 residues. The ends lost 4 bases at V and 2 bases at J; junction bases unmatched: 4. CDR3 sequence: CARSQLAGYTDTQYF. DNA for the CDR3: TGTGCCAGAAGCCAACTAGCGGGATACACAGATACGCAGTATTTT.

The chain links TRBV5-8 to TRBJ2-7, with TRBD1 matching over 8 bases. J gave up 2 bases and V 6 bases, and 4 bases lay outside the gene matches. The CDR3 is 13 amino acids. Germline V lookup: CDR1 SGHTS, CDR2 YDEGEE. The CDR3 DNA follows: TGTGCCAGCAACTTACAGGGGGCCTACGAGCAGTACTTC. Amino acids: CASNLQGAYEQYF. The whole variable domain, remainder taken from reference TRBV5-8 and TRBJ2-7, is EAGVTQSPTHLIKTRGQQATLRCSPISGHTSVYWYQQALGLGLQFLLWYDEGEERNRGNFPPRFSGRQFPNYSSELNVNALELEDSALYLCASNLQGAYEQYFGPGTRLTVT.

Only one count was recorded for this clone. V is TRBV19 and J is TRBJ2-3, with 12 bases matching TRBD2. The CDR3 extends over 15 amino acids. Germline-derived CDR1 and CDR2 are LNHDA and SQIVND (reference sequence). With V trimmed by 4 bases and J by 5 bases, 4 bases remained unmatched. CDR3 residues: CASSKTSGSLDTQYF. CDR3 nucleotides: TGTGCCAGTAGTAAGACTAGCGGGAGTTTAGATACGCAGTATTTT.

V usage is TRBV29-1 and J usage is TRBJ2-3; possibly TRBD2 for D (6 bases). The V and J ends lost 4 bases and 1 base respectively, with 18 bases between them. This CDR3 is 16 amino acids long. Per the germline V gene, CDR1 is SQVTM and CDR2 is ANQGSEA. The DNA for the CDR3 is TGCAGCGTTGCCCGCTTGGCGGGATTGGGCACAGATACGCAGTATTTT. It specifies CSVARLAGLGTDTQYF.

As DNA, the CDR3 is TGTGCCATCAGTCAACCGGACAGAGATGCTAACTATGGCTACACCTTC. Translated: CAISQPDRDANYGYTF. The chain couples TRBV10-3 to TRBJ1-2; D may be TRBD1 (6 bases). The CDR3 extends over 16 amino acids. From germline, CDR1 is ENHRY and CDR2 SYGVKD. V lost 5 bases, J lost 0 bases, and 16 bases lay in between.

This clone was seen ten or more times. The chain has TRBV24-1 and TRBJ2-5, with a weak D call TRBD1 (5 bases). Deletions cut 1 base from V and 7 bases from J, with 6 bases between. The CDR3 contains 12 residues. Per germline, CDR1 KGHDR and CDR2 SFDVKD. CDR3 sequence reads: CATSDFRGTQYF. CDR3 sequence (DNA): TGTGCCACCAGTGATTTTAGGGGGACCCAGTACTTC.

The V and J genes are TRBV28 and TRBJ1-2, with 9 positions matching TRBD1. The CDR3 spans 15 residues. Germline assignment: CDR1 MDHEN and CDR2 SYDVKM. Trimming removed 2 bases from V and 11 bases from J; junction bases left unmatched: 12. The CDR3 protein is CASSLGGQGTGSYTF. The CDR3 region has the DNA TGTGCCAGCAGTTTAGGCGGACAGGGGACAGGGTCGTACACCTTC.

The chain joins TRBV29-1 to TRBJ1-3; D is ambiguous. The CDR3 runs 15 residues. Germline assignment: CDR1 SQVTM and CDR2 ANQGSEA. The V and J ends lost 0 bases and 0 bases respectively, with 9 bases between them. The CDR3 region has the DNA TGCAGCGTTGAAGACGGTTTACTCTCTGGAAACACCATATATTTT. Its protein product is CSVEDGLLSGNTIYF.

J is TRBJ2-2 and V is TRBV4-3; D remains unclear. Germline V gene data show CDR1 as LGHNA and CDR2 as YSLEER. V lost 0 bases and J 9 bases, leaving 14 bases between the germline ends. The CDR3 runs 15 residues. The CDR3 DNA reads as TGCGCCAGCAGCCAAGATTCGAAGACATCCCGGGAGCTGTTTTTT. Translation gives CASSQDSKTSRELFF.

V is TRBV28 and J is TRBJ2-7; D ambiguous. CDR1 and CDR2 from the germline V gene are MDHEN and SYDVKM. Trimming stripped 3 bases from V and 2 bases from J, with 5 bases between. This CDR3 has 12 residues. This chain's CDR3 is CASSFGAYEQYF. As DNA, the CDR3 is TGTGCCAGCAGTTTCGGAGCCTACGAGCAGTACTTC. The variable domain in full, with the rest retrieved from reference TRBV28 and TRBJ2-7, is DVKVTQSSRYLVKRTGEKVFLECVQDMDHENMFWYRQDPGLGLRLIYFSYDVKMKEKGDIPEGYSVSREKKERFSLILESASTNQTSMYLCASSFGAYEQYFGPGTRLTVT.

With respect to this clone: Germline is not matched at one junction end, which may reflect a read error. CDR3 nucleotides: TGTGCTAGCAGCACGACAACGGGGGGGCAAGAGACCCAGTACTTC. Its translation: CASSTTTGGQETQYF. V and J are TRBV7-7 and TRBJ2-5, with 8 bases aligning to TRBD2. There are 15 residues in the CDR3. Germline CDR1 reads SSHAT; CDR2 reads FNYEAQ (reference sequence).

V gene TRBV6-5 combines with J gene TRBJ2-5, with 7 bases lining up with TRBD1. V lost 0 bases to trimming and J lost 4 bases; unmatched junction nucleotides: 2. CDR1 is MNHEY, CDR2 SVGAGI, per germline. CDR3 length: 14 amino acids. CDR3 protein: CASSYSGQRETQYF. The CDR3 nucleotides are TGTGCCAGCAGTTACTCGGGACAGAGAGAGACCCAGTACTTC.